These T cell receptor beta chains were read from a single sample in a study of T cell repertoires in cytomegalovirus infection. One entry per CDR3 protein results from TCRdb running MiXCR on the reads. The table includes about 740,000 distinct CDR3 sequences, 35% to 40% detected once. Sequenced material: PBMCs. The receptors here all came from a human donor in good health (CMV status not recorded). Some clones in this sample may be carry-over from other donors' samples. CDR3s include the opening cysteine and the closing phenylalanine or tryptophan.

>TRBV6-6|TRBJ1-1
CASSVGQANTEAFF
>TRBV6-1|TRBJ1-1
CASSRRGDSEAFF
>TRBV7-2|TRBJ2-6
CASSRSSGANVLTF
>TRBV7-3|TRBJ1-2
CASSLMGGANYGYTF
>TRBV28|TRBJ1-2
CASSLVTGHGYTF
>TRBV28|TRBJ1-5
CASSLGFLNQPQHF
>TRBV5-8|TRBJ1-2
CASSSPPTGTSQYGYTF
>TRBV20-1|TRBJ1-5
CSASGVEGYNQPQHF
>TRBV6-6|TRBJ1-6
CASNDPGGSPLHF
>TRBV2|TRBJ2-3
CASSEAGPTGMRDTQYF
>TRBV29-1|TRBJ2-3
CSVVRDTDTQYF
>TRBV28|TRBJ2-7
CASSATGLVYEQYF
>TRBV6-1|TRBJ1-1
CASRQGDDTEAFF
>TRBV28|TRBJ1-4
CASSWGRDSEKLFF
>TRBV28|TRBJ1-5
CASSHRGPQHF
>TRBV6-1|TRBJ1-1
CASSEADRNAEAFF
>TRBV20-1|TRBJ2-1
CSARERTSGDLAGEQFF
>TRBV6-2/TRBV6-3|TRBJ1-2
CASSQTEYGYTF
>TRBV2|TRBJ2-7
CASSYLTGSNEQYF
>TRBV6-5|TRBJ2-2
CASSYSTGGSTGELFF
>TRBV11-2|TRBJ2-5
CASSLGGLGGPGETQYF
>TRBV12-3/TRBV12-4|TRBJ1-2
CASSFWQGSLGYTF
>TRBV5-4|TRBJ2-4
CASSPDQNSGNIQYF
>TRBV6-5|TRBJ2-4
CASRRTGGSQNIQYF
>TRBV7-9|TRBJ1-2
CASSLGTERPYYTF
>TRBV28|TRBJ1-2
CASGVAGSLYGYTF
>TRBV15|TRBJ1-2
CATSRGGTYGYTF
>TRBV12-3/TRBV12-4|TRBJ2-7
CASSHYSGGFYEQYF
>TRBV10-3|TRBJ2-2
CAIAGQGGANTGELFF